This T cell receptor (beta chain) was captured by sequencing in a study of blood T cell repertoires in COVID-19. Study-level background: Donors in the United States, Italy and Spain gave samples during acute or convalescent COVID-19.

The CDR3 is 14 residues long. The germline CDR1 and CDR2 sequences are MNHEY and SVGAGI. Trimming removed 8 bases from V and 3 bases from J; junction bases left unmatched: 4. Under the authors' procedure: Estimated nucleated cell counts came from reference gene primer amplification. Clones were sequenced by immunoSEQ multiplex PCR, and TCRdb holds only the in-frame ones, with some missing. V, J and clone size are those of that table, while D and trimming were read from the DNA. Of 200,000 to 250,000 clones in the sample, approximately 85% were seen once. The sequencing input was peripheral blood. The rearrangement links TRBV6-5 to TRBJ1-5; 10 bases align to TRBD1. The sequence derives from an older man with acute or convalescent COVID-19. The CDR3 DNA follows: TGTGCCAGCCGGGACAGGGGCAACAATCAGCCCCAGCATTTT. This encodes CASRDRGNNQPQHF.